These 18 T cell receptor beta chains originate from one sample sequenced in a study of glioma-infiltrating T cells. TCR alpha and beta CDR3 regions were amplified from RNA using iRepertoire nested multiplex PCR. One entry per CDR3 protein results from TCRdb running MiXCR on the multiplex PCR reads. The profile shows 150,000 to 200,000 distinct CDR3 sequences, over 25% of them singletons. Sequencing used glioma tissue, nonneoplastic brain tissue, or PBMCs (not recorded which). The source is a human donor with low-grade glioma or glioblastoma, undergoing nonglioma brain surgery, or in good health (not recorded which).

This clonotype was picked up a small number of times. The CDR3 region has the DNA TGCGCCAGCAGCTTGGCCGTAGATAACGGGGAGCTGTTTTTT. Its translation: CASSLAVDNGELFF. This chain connects TRBV5-1 to TRBJ2-2; no reliable D call. Germline V gene sequence: CDR1 SGHRS, CDR2 YFSETQ. The V and J ends lost 0 bases and 7 bases respectively, with 10 bases between them. The CDR3 contains 14 residues.

This clonotype was picked up many times. V and J are TRBV29-1 and TRBJ2-3; the D gene is possibly TRBD1 (5 bases). This CDR3 region has 13 residues. The germline V gene encodes CDR1 SQVTM and CDR2 ANQGSEA. The germline V and J ends were trimmed by 3 bases and 3 bases, with 10 bases remaining between them. The CDR3 DNA is TGCAGCGTTGATGACAGTAGGACAGATACGCAGTATTTT. Its translation: CSVDDSRTDTQYF.

For this clonotype: A much larger clone lies one base from this, so it may be a read error. The CDR3 nucleotides are TGCAGTGCTGCTCCGGGACTAGCGACCACTGAGCAGTTCTTC. This encodes CSAAPGLATTEQFF. The chain is built from TRBV20-1 and TRBJ2-1; the match to TRBD2 covers 10 bases. CDR1 is DFQATT and CDR2 is SNEGSKA in the germline V gene (reference sequence). CDR3 length equals 14 residues. J gave up 9 bases and V 5 bases, and 10 bases lay outside the gene matches.

This clonotype came up many times. V is TRBV4-2 and J is TRBJ2-1, with 11 bases matching TRBD2. CDR3 length: 15 residues. V trimming: 4 bases; J trimming: 9 bases; junction bases outside the gene matches: 8. Germline assignment: CDR1 LGHNA and CDR2 YNFKEQ. The CDR3 reads CASSPTSGTRPEQFF. Written as DNA, the CDR3 is TGTGCCAGCAGCCCGACTAGCGGGACGCGCCCTGAGCAGTTCTTC.

This clonotype has ten or more counts. The V call is TRBV28, the J call TRBJ1-4; 9 bases fit TRBD1. Germline V gene sequence: CDR1 MDHEN, CDR2 SYDVKM. The CDR3 contains 15 residues. Unmatched junction bases numbered 9, after V lost 4 bases and J lost 9 bases. The CDR3: CASSSPGQGSKKLFF. DNA for the CDR3: TGTGCCAGCAGTTCTCCGGGACAGGGAAGTAAAAAACTGTTTTTT.

This clonotype was found many times. Here the CDR3 reads CASSHLGAGGYNEQFF. CDR3 coding DNA: TGCGCCAGCAGCCACCTCGGAGCGGGAGGGTACAATGAGCAGTTCTTC. The chain joins TRBV4-1 to TRBJ2-1; 10 bases map to TRBD2. CDR1 and CDR2 from the germline V gene are MGHRA and YSYEKL. The junction had 6 bases not matched to a gene; V was cut back by 3 bases and J by 4 bases. The CDR3 has 16 residues.

This clonotype was recorded at least ten times. V and J are TRBV20-1 and TRBJ2-1, with D perhaps given as TRBD1 or TRBD2 (5 bases each). Germline V gene lookup returns CDR1 DFQATT and CDR2 SNEGSKA (reference sequence). The CDR3 consists of 14 residues. Deletions cut 5 bases from V and 3 bases from J, with 14 bases between. CDR3 sequence: CSAGGGGSYNEQFF. In DNA form, the CDR3 reads TGCAGTGCTGGGGGTGGTGGGAGCTACAATGAGCAGTTCTTC.

The table lists this clonotype with many counts. This chain links TRBV28 with TRBJ2-3; 7 nucleotides align to TRBD2. Germline CDR1 and CDR2: MDHEN and SYDVKM. V lost 3 bases, J lost 7 bases, and 7 bases stayed unmatched. The CDR3 covers 14 residues. The CDR3 sequence: CASSLGRERNTQYF. DNA for the CDR3: TGTGCCAGCAGTTTGGGGCGGGAGCGGAATACGCAGTATTTT.

The V call is TRBV7-9, the J call TRBJ2-7; 12 positions match TRBD2. Trimming removed 4 bases from V and 4 bases from J; junction bases left unmatched: 11. This CDR3 spans 17 amino acids. Per the germline V gene, CDR1 is SEHNR and CDR2 is FQNEAQ (reference sequence). The CDR3 reads CASSSTRPTSGRYEQYF. CDR3 bases: TGTGCCAGCAGCTCCACTCGACCGACTAGCGGGAGATACGAGCAGTACTTC.

The chain links TRBV12-3 or TRBV12-4 to TRBJ2-3; D is unresolved. This CDR3 spans 15 amino acids. Trimming took 6 bases from V and 0 from J, leaving 13 bases between them. This CDR3 is CASSLEFRSTDTQYF. The CDR3 DNA is TGTGCCAGCAGCCTGGAGTTTCGAAGCACAGATACGCAGTATTTT.

The chain joins TRBV18 to TRBJ2-7, with TRBD2 matching over 7 bases. J lost 2 bases, V lost 3 bases, and 7 bases had no gene match. Germline V gene lookup returns CDR1 KGHSH and CDR2 LQKENI. The CDR3 has 15 residues. The CDR3 here is CASSPAVGGTYEQYF. The CDR3 DNA follows: TGTGCCAGCTCACCGGCCGTCGGGGGGACCTACGAGCAGTACTTC.

This clonotype was found many times. The gene calls are TRBV20-1 and TRBJ2-3; D is undetermined. The V gene's germline CDR1 is DFQATT and CDR2 SNEGSKA (reference sequence). Trimming took off 1 base at V and 5 bases at J, with 10 bases between the two ends. This CDR3 has 13 residues. The DNA for the CDR3 is TGCAGTGCTAGAGCAGGTGTAAGAGATACGCAGTATTTT. Encoded protein: CSARAGVRDTQYF.

The table lists this clonotype with many counts. The V gene is TRBV28, the J gene TRBJ1-3; maybe TRBD1 (6 bases). From germline, CDR1 is MDHEN and CDR2 SYDVKM. This CDR3 region has 15 residues. Trimming took off 6 bases at V and 2 bases at J, with 14 bases between the two ends. The DNA for the CDR3 is TGTGCCAGCAGAGGAGACAGGATCCCTGGAAACACCATATATTTT. Protein sequence: CASRGDRIPGNTIYF.

Concerning this clonotype: The junction does not match germline at one end; this may be a read error. J is TRBJ1-6 and V is TRBV5-1, with D tentatively TRBD1 (6 bases). The CDR3 spans 16 residues. CDR1 and CDR2 (germline): SGHRS, YFSETQ. CDR3 nucleotides: TGCTCCAGCAGCTTGGGAGACAGGCCGTATAATTCACCCCTCCACTTT. Its protein is CSSSLGDRPYNSPLHF.

The chain recombines TRBV6-2 or TRBV6-3 with TRBJ2-7; 11 bases fit TRBD2. Per the germline V gene, CDR1 is MNHEY and CDR2 is SVGEGT. V was pared by 5 bases and J by 5 bases, with 5 bases of the junction left unmatched. This CDR3 has 14 residues. The CDR3 loop is CASSTSGSRNEQYF. In nucleotides, the CDR3 is TGTGCCAGCAGTACTAGCGGGAGTCGCAACGAGCAGTACTTC.

Of note for this clonotype: A much larger clone lies a single base off, so this may be a read error. This CDR3 reads CARSLAFQETQYF. CDR3 DNA sequence: TGTGCCAGAAGCTTAGCGTTCCAAGAGACCCAGTACTTC. The V call is TRBV19, the J call TRBJ2-5; the D gene is possibly TRBD2 (5 bases). Germline lookup yields CDR1 LNHDA and CDR2 SQIVND (reference sequence). The germline V and J ends were trimmed by 9 bases and 1 base, with 12 bases remaining between them. The CDR3 is made up of 13 amino acids.

This clonotype was detected many times. The CDR3 is CASSHGQGRAFF. The CDR3 nucleotides are TGTGCCAGCAGCCATGGACAGGGTCGCGCTTTCTTT. The V and J genes are TRBV3-1 and TRBJ1-1; 8 bases map to TRBD1. CDR1 and CDR2 from the germline V gene are LGHDT and YNNKEL (reference sequence). The J segment lost 11 bases and the V segment lost 3 bases, leaving 5 bases of the junction unmatched. This CDR3 contains 12 residues.

This clonotype has ten or more counts. V usage is TRBV5-1 and J usage is TRBJ2-7, with TRBD2 identical over 11 bases. The germline CDR1 and CDR2 sequences are SGHRS and YFSETQ. The CDR3 is made up of 15 amino acids. The V segment lost 4 bases and the J segment 6 bases; nucleotides outside the gene matches: 9. CDR3 sequence: CASSPTSGSGVEQYF. CDR3 DNA sequence: TGCGCCAGCAGCCCAACTAGCGGGAGCGGCGTCGAGCAGTACTTC.